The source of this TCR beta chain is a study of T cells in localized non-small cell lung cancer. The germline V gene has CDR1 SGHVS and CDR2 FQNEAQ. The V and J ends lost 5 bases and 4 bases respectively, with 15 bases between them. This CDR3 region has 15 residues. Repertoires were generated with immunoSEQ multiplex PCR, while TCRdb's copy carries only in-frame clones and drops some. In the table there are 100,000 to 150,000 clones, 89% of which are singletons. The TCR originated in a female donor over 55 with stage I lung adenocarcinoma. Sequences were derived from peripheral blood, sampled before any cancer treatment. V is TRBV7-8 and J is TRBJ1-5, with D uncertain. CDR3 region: CASSLTNAENQPQHF. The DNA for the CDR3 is TGTGCCAGCAGCCTCACGAATGCGGAAAATCAGCCCCAGCATTTT.